This TCR beta chain was sequenced in a study of blood T cell repertoires in COVID-19. Study information: COVID-19 samples, acute and convalescent, were from the United States, Italy and Spain.

Followed over time, Seattle patients had been enrolled while infection was active. Profiled with immunoSEQ multiplex PCR; TCRdb holds only in-frame clones, not every one. The table shows around 480,000 clones, with around 88% occurring only once. Looked up from germline, CDR1 is MNHNS and CDR2 is SASEGT. Trimming removed 1 base from V and 14 bases from J, with 14 bases in between. The CDR3 sequence is 12 residues long. This rearrangement joins TRBV6-1 to TRBJ1-2; possibly TRBD1 for D (5 bases). This clonotype was obtained from a woman aged 45-59 years with COVID-19, enrolled during active disease. The sequenced sample was peripheral blood. CDR3 loop: CASSEGDAGRTF. DNA of the CDR3: TGTGCCAGCAGTGAAGGGGACGCGGGAAGAACCTTC.